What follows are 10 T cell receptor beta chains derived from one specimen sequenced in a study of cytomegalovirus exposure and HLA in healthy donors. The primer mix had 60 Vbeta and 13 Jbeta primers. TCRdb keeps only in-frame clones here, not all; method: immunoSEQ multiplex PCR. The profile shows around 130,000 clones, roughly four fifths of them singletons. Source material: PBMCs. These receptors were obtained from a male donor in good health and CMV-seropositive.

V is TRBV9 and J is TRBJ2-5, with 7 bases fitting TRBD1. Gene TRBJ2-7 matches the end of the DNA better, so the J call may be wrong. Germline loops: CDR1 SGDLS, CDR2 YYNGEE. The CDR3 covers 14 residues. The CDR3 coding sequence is TGTGCCAGCAGCGTAGGGGACAGAGCCTACGAGCAGTACTTC. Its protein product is CASSVGDRAYEQYF.

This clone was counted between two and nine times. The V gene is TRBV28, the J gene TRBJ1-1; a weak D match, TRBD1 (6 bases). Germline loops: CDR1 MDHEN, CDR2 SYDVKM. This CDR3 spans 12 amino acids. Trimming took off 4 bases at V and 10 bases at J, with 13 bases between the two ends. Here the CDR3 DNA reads TGTGCCAGCAGTTCAGGGGACGTTTCAGCTTTCTTT. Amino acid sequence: CASSSGDVSAFF.

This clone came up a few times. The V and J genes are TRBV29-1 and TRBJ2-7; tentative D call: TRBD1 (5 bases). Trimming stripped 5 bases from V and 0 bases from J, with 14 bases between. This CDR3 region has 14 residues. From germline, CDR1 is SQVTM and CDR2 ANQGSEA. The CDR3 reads CSVTGSLSSYEQYF. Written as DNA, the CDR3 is TGCAGCGTTACAGGTTCCCTGAGCTCCTACGAGCAGTACTTC.

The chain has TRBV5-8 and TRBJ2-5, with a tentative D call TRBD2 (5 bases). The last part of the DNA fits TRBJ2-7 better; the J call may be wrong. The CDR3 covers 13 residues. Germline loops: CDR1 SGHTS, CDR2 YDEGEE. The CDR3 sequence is CASSPGFSYEQYF. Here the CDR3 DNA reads TGTGCCAGCAGCCCGGGATTCTCCTACGAGCAGTACTTC.

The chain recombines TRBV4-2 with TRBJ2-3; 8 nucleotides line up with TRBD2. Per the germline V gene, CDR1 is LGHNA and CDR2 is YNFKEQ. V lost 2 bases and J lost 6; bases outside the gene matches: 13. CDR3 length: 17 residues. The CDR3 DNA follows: TGTGCCAGCAGCCAACCAAGCGGGCTAGCGGGCCGTGATACGCAGTATTTT. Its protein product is CASSQPSGLAGRDTQYF.

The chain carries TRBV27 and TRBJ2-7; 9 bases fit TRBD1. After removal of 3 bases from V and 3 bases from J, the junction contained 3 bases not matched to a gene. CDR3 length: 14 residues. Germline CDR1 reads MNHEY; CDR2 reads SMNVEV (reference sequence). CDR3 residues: CASSFRDRVYEQYF. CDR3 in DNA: TGTGCCAGCAGTTTCCGGGACAGGGTCTACGAGCAGTACTTC.

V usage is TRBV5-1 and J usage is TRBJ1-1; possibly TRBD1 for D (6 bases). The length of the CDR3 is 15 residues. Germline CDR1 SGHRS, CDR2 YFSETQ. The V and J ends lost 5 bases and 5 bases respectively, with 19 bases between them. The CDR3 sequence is CASSPAAGGGTEAFF. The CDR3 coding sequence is TGCGCCAGCAGTCCCGCGGCGGGGGGCGGGACTGAAGCTTTCTTT.

The CDR3 bases are TGTGCCAGCAGCCCGGCAGGGGACGGGGATGTAGATACGCAGTATTTT. This codes for CASSPAGDGDVDTQYF. This chain joins TRBV13 and TRBJ2-3; a possible D gene is TRBD1 (6 bases). Trimming cost V 5 bases and J 5 bases, with 20 bases left between them. Germline V gene sequence: CDR1 PRHDT, CDR2 FYEKMQ (reference sequence). This CDR3 region has 16 residues.

The CDR3 sequence is CASSQSLSYNEQFF. The CDR3 nucleotides are TGTGCCAGCAGTCAAAGCTTGTCCTACAATGAGCAGTTCTTC. This chain uses TRBV9 with TRBJ2-1; D is unclear. V was pared by 5 bases and J by 1 base, with 10 bases between. CDR3 size: 14 residues. CDR1 and CDR2 from the germline V gene are SGDLS and YYNGEE.

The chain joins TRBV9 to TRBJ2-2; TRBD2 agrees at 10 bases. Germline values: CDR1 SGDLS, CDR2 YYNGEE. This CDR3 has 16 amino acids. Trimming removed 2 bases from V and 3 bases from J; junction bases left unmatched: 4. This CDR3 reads CASSVRAGGYTGELFF. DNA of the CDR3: TGTGCCAGCAGCGTCCGAGCGGGAGGGTACACCGGGGAGCTGTTTTTT.